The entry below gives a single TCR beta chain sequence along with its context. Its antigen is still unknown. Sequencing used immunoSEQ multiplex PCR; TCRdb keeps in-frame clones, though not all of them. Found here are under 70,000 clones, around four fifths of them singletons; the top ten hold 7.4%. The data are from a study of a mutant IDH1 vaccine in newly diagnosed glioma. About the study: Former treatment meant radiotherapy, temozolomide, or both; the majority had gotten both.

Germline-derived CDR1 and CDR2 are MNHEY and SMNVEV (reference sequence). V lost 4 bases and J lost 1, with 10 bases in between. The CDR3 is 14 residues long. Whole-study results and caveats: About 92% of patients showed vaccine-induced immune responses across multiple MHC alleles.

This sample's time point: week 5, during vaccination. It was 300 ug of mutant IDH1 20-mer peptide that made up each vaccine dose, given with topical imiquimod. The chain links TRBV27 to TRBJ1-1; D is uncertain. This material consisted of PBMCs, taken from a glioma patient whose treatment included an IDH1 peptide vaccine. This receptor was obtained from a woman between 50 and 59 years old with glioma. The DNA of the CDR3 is TGTGCCAGCAGTTCTCGCAGCCCGAACACTGAAGCTTTCTTT. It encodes CASSSRSPNTEAFF.